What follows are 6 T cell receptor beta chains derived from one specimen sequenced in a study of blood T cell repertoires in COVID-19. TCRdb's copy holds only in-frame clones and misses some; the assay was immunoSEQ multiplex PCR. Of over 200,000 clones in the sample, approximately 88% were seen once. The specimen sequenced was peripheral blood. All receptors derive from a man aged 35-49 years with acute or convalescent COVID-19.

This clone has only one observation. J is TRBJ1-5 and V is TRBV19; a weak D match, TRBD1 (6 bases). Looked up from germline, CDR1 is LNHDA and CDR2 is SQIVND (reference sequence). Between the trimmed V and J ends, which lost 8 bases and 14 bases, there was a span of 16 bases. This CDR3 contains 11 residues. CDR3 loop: CASHSGTYEHF. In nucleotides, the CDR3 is TGTGCCAGTCATTCCGGGACATACGAGCATTTT.

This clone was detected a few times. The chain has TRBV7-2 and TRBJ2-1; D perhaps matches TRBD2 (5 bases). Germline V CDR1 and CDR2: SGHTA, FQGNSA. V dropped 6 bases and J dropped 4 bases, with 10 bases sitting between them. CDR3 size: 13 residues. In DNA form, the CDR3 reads TGTGCCAGCAGAGCTAGCAGTTACAATGAGCAGTTCTTC. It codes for CASRASSYNEQFF.

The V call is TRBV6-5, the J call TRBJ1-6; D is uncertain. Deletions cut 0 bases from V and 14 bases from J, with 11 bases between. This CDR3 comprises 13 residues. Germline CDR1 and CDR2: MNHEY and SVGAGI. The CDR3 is CASSYSRPPTLHF. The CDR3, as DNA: TGTGCCAGCAGTTACTCGCGGCCCCCCACCCTCCACTTT.

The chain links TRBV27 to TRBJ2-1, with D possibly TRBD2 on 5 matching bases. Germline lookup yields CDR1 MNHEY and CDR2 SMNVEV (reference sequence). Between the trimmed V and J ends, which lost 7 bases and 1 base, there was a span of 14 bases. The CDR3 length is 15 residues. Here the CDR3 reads CASINRLASYNEQFF. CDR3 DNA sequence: TGTGCCAGCATTAATCGGCTAGCTTCCTACAATGAGCAGTTCTTC.

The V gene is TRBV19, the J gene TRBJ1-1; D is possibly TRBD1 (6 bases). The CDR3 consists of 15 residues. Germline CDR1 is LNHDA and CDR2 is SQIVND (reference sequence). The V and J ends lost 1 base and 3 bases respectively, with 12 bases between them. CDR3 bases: TGTGCCAGTAGTATAGTGGGGACACCTGACACTGAAGCTTTCTTT. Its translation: CASSIVGTPDTEAFF.

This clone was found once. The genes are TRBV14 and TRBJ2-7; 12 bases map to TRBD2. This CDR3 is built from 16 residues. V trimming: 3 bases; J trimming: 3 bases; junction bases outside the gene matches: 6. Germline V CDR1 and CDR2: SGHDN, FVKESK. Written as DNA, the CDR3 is TGTGCCAGCAGCCAGACTAGCGGGAGTGGCGTCTACGAGCAGTACTTC. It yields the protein CASSQTSGSGVYEQYF.